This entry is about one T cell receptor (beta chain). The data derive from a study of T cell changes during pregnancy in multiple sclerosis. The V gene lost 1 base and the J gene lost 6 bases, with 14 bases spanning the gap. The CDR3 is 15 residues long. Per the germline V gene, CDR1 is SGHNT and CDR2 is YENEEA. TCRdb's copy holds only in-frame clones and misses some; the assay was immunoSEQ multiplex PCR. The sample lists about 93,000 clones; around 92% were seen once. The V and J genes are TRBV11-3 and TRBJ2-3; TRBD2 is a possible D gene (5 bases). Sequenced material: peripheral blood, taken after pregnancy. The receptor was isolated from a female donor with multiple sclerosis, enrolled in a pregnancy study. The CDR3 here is CASSLGGSWRDTQYF. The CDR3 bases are TGTGCCAGCAGCTTAGGGGGTTCCTGGAGGGATACGCAGTATTTT.